Given below is one T cell receptor (beta chain) in context. What it binds is not known. Trimming cost V 2 bases and J 3 bases, with 9 bases left between them. CDR3 size: 13 residues. CDR1 SGHRS and CDR2 YFSETQ come from the germline V gene. The sample is drawn from a study of PD-1 blockade in classical Hodgkin lymphoma. Study details: Intravenous delivery of nivolumab at 3 mg/kg to patients occurred every 2 weeks.

Study results and limitations: At C4D1, TCR diversity had climbed significantly for CD4+ cells, though not for CD8+ cells. Complete responders' baseline diversity resembled that of newly diagnosed patients.

Using immunoSEQ multiplex PCR, the repertoire was profiled, and TCRdb retains in-frame clones only, with some absent. The sample records about 12,000 clones, around 85% being singletons. All patients relapsed after autologous stem cell transplantation, and brentuximab vedotin exposure varied. Negative magnetic selection isolated CD4+ T cells from thawed PBMCs. Patients' outcomes at their best amounted to complete response, partial response or progressive disease. The source is a human donor with classical Hodgkin lymphoma. This rearrangement joins TRBV5-1 to TRBJ2-7, with D unresolved. This material consisted of CD4+ T cells from blood, taken at baseline. This CDR3 reads CASSLNGIYEQYF. The CDR3 DNA sequence: TGCGCCAGCAGCTTAAATGGAATCTACGAGCAGTACTTC.